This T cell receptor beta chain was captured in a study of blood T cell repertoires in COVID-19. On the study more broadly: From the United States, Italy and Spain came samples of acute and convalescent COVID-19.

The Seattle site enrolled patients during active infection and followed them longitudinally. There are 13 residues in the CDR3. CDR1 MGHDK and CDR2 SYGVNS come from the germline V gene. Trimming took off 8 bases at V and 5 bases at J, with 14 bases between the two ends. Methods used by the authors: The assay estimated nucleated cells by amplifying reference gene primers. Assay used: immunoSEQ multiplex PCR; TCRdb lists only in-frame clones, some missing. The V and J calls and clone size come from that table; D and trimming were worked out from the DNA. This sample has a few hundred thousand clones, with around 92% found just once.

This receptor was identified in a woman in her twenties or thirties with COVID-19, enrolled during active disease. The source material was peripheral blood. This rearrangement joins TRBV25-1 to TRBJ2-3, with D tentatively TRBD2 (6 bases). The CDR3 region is CASRGGEVDTQYF. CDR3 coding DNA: TGTGCCAGCCGGGGTGGGGAGGTAGATACGCAGTATTTT.